This TCR beta chain is from a study of blood T cell repertoires in COVID-19. On the study more broadly: The origin of the acute and convalescent COVID-19 samples was the United States, Italy and Spain.

Seattle participants joined during active infection and were tracked over time. The length of the CDR3 is 15 residues. Germline trimming cut 4 bases from V and 7 bases from J; bases unmatched to any gene: 9. Germline assignment: CDR1 SGHNT and CDR2 YYREEE (reference sequence). Methods used by the authors: Counts of nucleated cells, estimated from reference gene primer amplification, were obtained. Here immunoSEQ multiplex PCR was the method, and the copy in TCRdb shows in-frame clones only, minus some. Clone size and the V and J calls come from that table; the DNA yielded D and trimming. The repertoire includes approximately 290,000 clones, 84% of them detected once, and 15% to 19% sits in the top ten.

This TCR came from a person aged 70 to 85 with COVID-19, enrolled during active disease. Sequencing was performed on peripheral blood. The chain combines TRBV5-4 with TRBJ2-1; TRBD2 matches 9 bases. CDR3 protein: CASSAVGGGGNEQFF. In DNA form, the CDR3 reads TGTGCCAGCAGCGCCGTGGGCGGGGGGGGTAATGAGCAGTTCTTC.